This is a list of T cell receptor beta chains from one sample in a study of T cell changes during pregnancy in multiple sclerosis. The protocol was immunoSEQ multiplex PCR, while the TCRdb copy is restricted to in-frame clones and leaves out a portion. The repertoire holds about 100,000 clones, with roughly 90% as singletons. The sequenced sample was peripheral blood, obtained after pregnancy. The receptor set was obtained from a female donor with multiple sclerosis, enrolled in a pregnancy study. Each CDR3 is given with its conserved first and last residue. Each record gives: CDR3 protein, CDR3 DNA, clone size, J gene, V gene, D gene. A D gene is named only where the DNA matches it firmly. Size is stated for part of the rows, as once, few or many counts, or as a class when the clone is expanded.

CDR3 protein: CASSDTGGGSYGYTF
CDR3 DNA: TGTGCCAGCAGTGATACAGGGGGGGGCTCCTATGGCTACACCTTC
clone size: NA
J gene: TRBJ1-2
V gene: TRBV6-6
D gene: TRBD1

CDR3 protein: CASSRGILAGGYEQYF
CDR3 DNA: TGTGCCAGCTCACGAGGAATACTAGCGGGGGGCTACGAGCAGTACTTC
clone size: NA
J gene: TRBJ2-7
V gene: TRBV18
D gene: TRBD2

CDR3 protein: CASSLAAQTNTEAFF
CDR3 DNA: TGCGCCAGCAGCTTGGCCGCACAGACAAACACTGAAGCTTTCTTT
clone size: NA
J gene: TRBJ1-1
V gene: TRBV5-1
D gene: NA

CDR3 protein: CASSQEKAGADTQYF
CDR3 DNA: TGTGCCAGCAGCCAAGAGAAGGCGGGAGCAGATACGCAGTATTTT
clone size: many
J gene: TRBJ2-3
V gene: TRBV4-2
D gene: TRBD2

CDR3 protein: CASREAGRSYEQYF
CDR3 DNA: TGTGCCAGCAGGGAAGCGGGACGGTCCTACGAGCAGTACTTC
clone size: NA
J gene: TRBJ2-7
V gene: TRBV6-5
D gene: TRBD2

CDR3 protein: CASSLSLTRGAKNIQYF
CDR3 DNA: TGTGCCAGCAGCTTGTCTTTGACCAGGGGAGCCAAAAACATTCAGTACTTC
clone size: NA
J gene: TRBJ2-4
V gene: TRBV5-6
D gene: NA

CDR3 protein: CTSSQASGGQGSSEAFF
CDR3 DNA: TGCACCAGCAGCCAAGCCTCCGGCGGACAGGGGAGTTCTGAAGCTTTCTTT
clone size: few
J gene: TRBJ1-1
V gene: TRBV1
D gene: NA

CDR3 protein: CASSITGVGSPLHF
CDR3 DNA: TGTGCCAGTAGTATAACAGGGGTTGGGTCACCCCTCCACTTT
clone size: NA
J gene: TRBJ1-6
V gene: TRBV19
D gene: TRBD1

CDR3 protein: CASSYPGTGEETQYF
CDR3 DNA: TGTGCCAGCAGTTACCCCGGGACTGGGGAAGAGACCCAGTACTTC
clone size: NA
J gene: TRBJ2-5
V gene: TRBV6-6
D gene: NA

CDR3 protein: CASSLEGRGNTIYF
CDR3 DNA: TGCGCCAGCAGCTTGGAGGGGAGGGGAAACACCATATATTTT
clone size: NA
J gene: TRBJ1-3
V gene: TRBV5-1
D gene: NA

CDR3 protein: CASSLDGDPTFGEQYF
CDR3 DNA: TGCGCCAGCAGCTTGGACGGGGATCCGACCTTCGGCGAGCAGTACTTC
clone size: NA
J gene: TRBJ2-7
V gene: TRBV5-1
D gene: NA

CDR3 protein: CASSSPGLAGDPQYF
CDR3 DNA: TGTGCCAGCAGTTCACCGGGACTAGCGGGAGATCCCCAGTACTTC
clone size: NA
J gene: TRBJ2-7
V gene: TRBV6-1
D gene: TRBD2

CDR3 protein: CASSLLAGGSYNEQFF
CDR3 DNA: TGTGCCAGCAGCTTATTAGCGGGGGGTTCCTACAATGAGCAGTTCTTC
clone size: few
J gene: TRBJ2-1
V gene: TRBV11-2
D gene: TRBD2

CDR3 protein: CASSSPSEEGRDTQYF
CDR3 DNA: TGTGCCAGCAGTTCCCCGTCAGAGGAGGGGAGGGATACGCAGTATTTT
clone size: NA
J gene: TRBJ2-3
V gene: TRBV28
D gene: NA

CDR3 protein: CASSYGGTGNYEQYF
CDR3 DNA: TGTGCCAGCAGTTACGGCGGGACAGGGAACTACGAGCAGTACTTC
clone size: once
J gene: TRBJ2-7
V gene: TRBV6-6
D gene: TRBD1

CDR3 protein: CATSPGLAGNQETQYF
CDR3 DNA: TGTGCCACCTCCCCCGGACTAGCGGGTAACCAAGAGACCCAGTACTTC
clone size: NA
J gene: TRBJ2-5
V gene: TRBV11-2
D gene: TRBD2

CDR3 protein: CASSLAPGQGPSGANVLTF
CDR3 DNA: TGTGCCAGCAGCTTAGCACCGGGACAGGGCCCCTCTGGGGCCAACGTCCTGACTTTC
clone size: once
J gene: TRBJ2-6
V gene: TRBV7-9
D gene: TRBD1

CDR3 protein: CASSSSGAPGNTIYF
CDR3 DNA: TGTGCCAGCAGTTCTTCTGGGGCCCCTGGAAACACCATATATTTT
clone size: NA
J gene: TRBJ1-3
V gene: TRBV6-5
D gene: NA

CDR3 protein: CASALYEGGGTEAFF
CDR3 DNA: TGCGCCAGCGCCCTGTACGAGGGAGGGGGAACTGAAGCTTTCTTT
clone size: NA
J gene: TRBJ1-1
V gene: TRBV5-1
D gene: NA

CDR3 protein: CASSPGRGDQPQHF
CDR3 DNA: TGTGCCAGCAGCCCGGGCAGGGGAGATCAGCCCCAGCATTTT
clone size: once
J gene: TRBJ1-5
V gene: TRBV9
D gene: NA

CDR3 protein: CASSPTTSGRYEQYF
CDR3 DNA: TGTGCCAGCAGTCCCACGACTAGCGGGAGATACGAGCAGTACTTC
clone size: NA
J gene: TRBJ2-7
V gene: TRBV28
D gene: TRBD2

CDR3 protein: CATSRVQGYTEAFF
CDR3 DNA: TGTGCCACCAGCAGGGTACAGGGATACACTGAAGCTTTCTTT
clone size: NA
J gene: TRBJ1-1
V gene: TRBV15
D gene: NA

CDR3 protein: CASSVTQENSPLHF
CDR3 DNA: TGTGCCAGCAGTGTTACGCAGGAAAATTCACCCCTCCACTTT
clone size: NA
J gene: TRBJ1-6
V gene: TRBV6-1
D gene: NA

CDR3 protein: CASSLRTQNPNYGYTF
CDR3 DNA: TGCGCCAGCAGCTTGAGGACACAAAATCCTAACTATGGCTACACCTTC
clone size: NA
J gene: TRBJ1-2
V gene: TRBV5-1
D gene: NA

CDR3 protein: CASSLLLAGADTQYF
CDR3 DNA: TGTGCCAGCAGCTTGTTACTAGCGGGAGCAGATACGCAGTATTTT
clone size: NA
J gene: TRBJ2-3
V gene: TRBV5-6
D gene: TRBD2

CDR3 protein: CASSFTTGSNTEAFF
CDR3 DNA: TGCGCCAGCAGCTTTACGACAGGGTCAAACACTGAAGCTTTCTTT
clone size: NA
J gene: TRBJ1-1
V gene: TRBV5-1
D gene: TRBD1

CDR3 protein: CASSEGQTGQPQHF
CDR3 DNA: TGCGCCAGCAGTGAAGGACAAACCGGTCAGCCCCAGCATTTT
clone size: NA
J gene: TRBJ1-5
V gene: TRBV10-2
D gene: NA

CDR3 protein: CASSAAGVYGYTF
CDR3 DNA: TGTGCCAGCAGTGCGGCAGGGGTCTATGGCTACACCTTC
clone size: once
J gene: TRBJ1-2
V gene: TRBV2
D gene: NA

CDR3 protein: CVSRLTFAETQYF
CDR3 DNA: TGTGTCAGCAGGCTAACTTTTGCAGAGACCCAGTACTTC
clone size: NA
J gene: TRBJ2-5
V gene: TRBV27
D gene: NA

CDR3 protein: CASSPPSGYGYTF
CDR3 DNA: TGTGCCAGCTCACCCCCCTCAGGCTATGGCTACACCTTC
clone size: NA
J gene: TRBJ1-2
V gene: TRBV18
D gene: NA

CDR3 protein: CASSPGGTSPLHF
CDR3 DNA: TGTGCCAGCAGTCCAGGGGGCACTTCACCCCTCCACTTT
clone size: NA
J gene: TRBJ1-6
V gene: TRBV27
D gene: TRBD1

CDR3 protein: CASSLESYGGDTEAFF
CDR3 DNA: TGTGCCAGCAGTTTGGAATCCTACGGCGGGGACACTGAAGCTTTCTTT
clone size: few
J gene: TRBJ1-1
V gene: TRBV27
D gene: NA

CDR3 protein: CASSLYQGKHSNQPQHF
CDR3 DNA: TGTGCCAGCTCCCTGTACCAGGGGAAGCATAGCAATCAGCCCCAGCATTTT
clone size: NA
J gene: TRBJ1-5
V gene: TRBV2
D gene: NA

CDR3 protein: CASSPGTSGSYEQYF
CDR3 DNA: TGTGCCAGCTCACCGGGGACTAGCGGCTCCTACGAGCAGTACTTC
clone size: NA
J gene: TRBJ2-7
V gene: TRBV18
D gene: TRBD2

CDR3 protein: CASSRGSGVQGYGYTF
CDR3 DNA: TGCGCCAGCAGCCGTGGTAGCGGGGTACAGGGATATGGCTACACCTTC
clone size: NA
J gene: TRBJ1-2
V gene: TRBV4-3
D gene: NA

CDR3 protein: CASSPGQGAETQYF
CDR3 DNA: TGTGCTAGCAGTCCGGGACAGGGGGCAGAGACCCAGTACTTC
clone size: NA
J gene: TRBJ2-5
V gene: TRBV7-7
D gene: TRBD1

CDR3 protein: CASSSRELTGANVLTF
CDR3 DNA: TGTGCCAGCAGCAGCAGGGAACTAACTGGGGCCAACGTCCTGACTTTC
clone size: NA
J gene: TRBJ2-6
V gene: TRBV7-9
D gene: NA

CDR3 protein: CAWNQESVQETQYF
CDR3 DNA: TGTGCCTGGAACCAAGAGTCGGTTCAAGAGACCCAGTACTTC
clone size: NA
J gene: TRBJ2-5
V gene: TRBV30
D gene: NA

CDR3 protein: CASSESEFLGTGELFF
CDR3 DNA: TGCGCCAGCAGTGAGAGTGAATTCCTCGGCACCGGGGAGCTGTTTTTT
clone size: NA
J gene: TRBJ2-2
V gene: TRBV10-2
D gene: NA

CDR3 protein: CASSPQGGTEAFF
CDR3 DNA: TGTGCCAGCTCACCTCAGGGGGGAACTGAAGCTTTCTTT
clone size: NA
J gene: TRBJ1-1
V gene: TRBV18
D gene: TRBD1

CDR3 protein: CASSHGPGQGAYEQYF
CDR3 DNA: TGCGCCAGCAGCCATGGCCCGGGACAGGGGGCTTACGAGCAGTACTTC
clone size: once
J gene: TRBJ2-7
V gene: TRBV5-1
D gene: TRBD1

CDR3 protein: CASTVTGSYGYTF
CDR3 DNA: TGTGCCAGCACGGTGACAGGCTCCTATGGCTACACCTTC
clone size: NA
J gene: TRBJ1-2
V gene: TRBV6-1
D gene: NA

CDR3 protein: CASTPGHGYYTEAFF
CDR3 DNA: TGCGCCAGCACCCCGGGACACGGTTACTACACTGAAGCTTTCTTT
clone size: NA
J gene: TRBJ1-1
V gene: TRBV5-1
D gene: NA

CDR3 protein: CASSLHRGNEKLFF
CDR3 DNA: TGTGCCAGCAGCCTACACAGGGGGAATGAAAAACTGTTTTTT
clone size: NA
J gene: TRBJ1-4
V gene: TRBV7-2
D gene: TRBD1

CDR3 protein: CASSLDSKNTIYF
CDR3 DNA: TGTGCCAGCAGCTTGGACAGTAAAAACACCATATATTTT
clone size: NA
J gene: TRBJ1-3
V gene: TRBV5-4
D gene: NA

CDR3 protein: CATSREDTRQPQHF
CDR3 DNA: TGTGCCACCAGCAGAGAGGACACCCGGCAGCCCCAGCATTTT
clone size: NA
J gene: TRBJ1-5
V gene: TRBV15
D gene: NA

CDR3 protein: CASSVGAGSTDTQYF
CDR3 DNA: TGTGCCAGCAGCGTAGGAGCGGGATCCACAGATACGCAGTATTTT
clone size: NA
J gene: TRBJ2-3
V gene: TRBV9
D gene: TRBD2

CDR3 protein: CASSPLAGGETQYF
CDR3 DNA: TGTGCCAGCAGCCCACTAGCGGGGGGGGAGACCCAGTACTTC
clone size: NA
J gene: TRBJ2-5
V gene: TRBV11-3
D gene: TRBD2

CDR3 protein: CASSLDAGARNTGELFF
CDR3 DNA: TGTGCCAGCAGCTTAGACGCGGGCGCTAGAAACACCGGGGAGCTGTTTTTT
clone size: NA
J gene: TRBJ2-2
V gene: TRBV11-2
D gene: NA

CDR3 protein: CASSNSGREVREQFF
CDR3 DNA: TGTGCCAGCAGCAATAGCGGGAGGGAGGTACGTGAGCAGTTCTTC
clone size: NA
J gene: TRBJ2-1
V gene: TRBV9
D gene: TRBD2

CDR3 protein: CASSEGTGKETQYF
CDR3 DNA: TGTGCCAGCAGTGAAGGGACAGGGAAAGAGACCCAGTACTTC
clone size: NA
J gene: TRBJ2-5
V gene: TRBV6-1
D gene: TRBD1

CDR3 protein: CAHTGTGKDVGELFF
CDR3 DNA: TGTGCCCACACCGGGACAGGGAAAGATGTGGGGGAGCTGTTTTTT
clone size: NA
J gene: TRBJ2-2
V gene: TRBV30
D gene: TRBD1

CDR3 protein: CASSRRVRQGDYEQYF
CDR3 DNA: TGCGCCAGCAGTCGGCGGGTTAGGCAGGGGGACTACGAGCAGTACTTC
clone size: NA
J gene: TRBJ2-7
V gene: TRBV23-1
D gene: TRBD1

CDR3 protein: CASSPLVRGNAGELFF
CDR3 DNA: TGTGCCAGCTCACCACTGGTCAGGGGTAACGCCGGGGAGCTGTTTTTT
clone size: NA
J gene: TRBJ2-2
V gene: TRBV18
D gene: NA

CDR3 protein: CSGTGGNEAFF
CDR3 DNA: TGCAGTGGGACAGGGGGCAACGAAGCTTTCTTT
clone size: few
J gene: TRBJ1-1
V gene: TRBV20-1
D gene: TRBD1